This TCR beta chain was obtained from a study of a mutant IDH1 vaccine in newly diagnosed glioma. The wider study: Across weeks 1, 3, 5, 7, 11, 15, 19 and 23, patients received a vaccination each time, eight in all. Patients previously underwent radiotherapy, temozolomide, or both, and most underwent both.

The time point here: week 5, during vaccination. In the vaccine, a single dose held 300 ug of the mutant IDH1 20-mer peptide, along with topical imiquimod. Study outcomes and limitations: Shifts in the top peripheral T cell clonotypes seemed unrelated to pseudoprogression.

The CDR3 is 15 residues long. With 6 bases removed from V and 2 bases from J, the gap between germline ends came to 14 bases. CDR1 is MNHNS, CDR2 SASEGT, per germline. With respect to this clone: Antigen: not known.

TCRdb keeps only in-frame clones here, not all; method: immunoSEQ multiplex PCR. This table has 30,000 to 35,000 clones, about 56% appearing once. The J gene is TRBJ2-1, the V gene TRBV6-1; TRBD1 might be the D (5 bases). This receptor was taken from a woman younger than 30 with glioma. Here the sequenced sample was PBMCs, taken from a glioma patient whose treatment included an IDH1 peptide vaccine. CDR3 in amino acids: CASSDSTTPYNEQFF. The DNA of the CDR3 is TGTGCCAGCAGCGACAGCACCACTCCCTACAATGAGCAGTTCTTC.